This is a list of T cell receptor beta chains from one sample in a study of blood T cells in healthy people across ages. MiXCR, applied by TCRdb to the 5' RACE reads, yields one record per CDR3 protein. The sample has about 770,000 distinct CDR3 sequences; approximately 44% are singletons. Sequences were obtained from blood. These receptors were obtained from a man aged 55 to 69 in good health. Each CDR3 is given with its conserved first and last residue. D genes are given only for firm matches. Some rows have no size entry. The others give once, few or many, or a class for an expanded clone.

clone size	V gene	J gene	D gene	CDR3 DNA	CDR3 protein
.	TRBV6-2/TRBV6-3	TRBJ2-1	TRBD2	TGTGCCAGCAGTCGACTAGCGGAGGAGCAGTTCTTC	CASSRLAEEQFF
.	TRBV3-1	TRBJ2-3	TRBD2	TGTGCCAGCAGCCGGCGGCGGGGGGCCACAGATACGCAGTATTTT	CASSRRRGATDTQYF
.	TRBV7-2	TRBJ2-5	TRBD2	TGTGCCAGCACCCCAGTGGCAGCGGGGGTTAAAGAGACCCAGTACTTC	CASTPVAAGVKETQYF
.	TRBV20-1	TRBJ2-1	.	TGCAGTGCTAGAGATTCTGGGGCAGGGAGATATAATGAGCAGTTCTTC	CSARDSGAGRYNEQFF
.	TRBV12-5	TRBJ2-5	TRBD1	TGTGCTAGTGGTCCTGGGACAGGGGGCCGAAATGAGCAGTACTTC	CASGPGTGGRNEQYF
few	TRBV4-3	TRBJ2-7	TRBD1	TGCGCCAGCAGCCAAGTCCACAGGGGGCCCTTATCCTACGAGCAGTACTTC	CASSQVHRGPLSYEQYF
.	TRBV15	TRBJ1-3	.	TGTGCCACCAGCAGAGATCGGGTGACTGGAAACACCATATATTTT	CATSRDRVTGNTIYF
many	TRBV20-1	TRBJ2-5	.	TGCAGTGCTTCCCCAACAAGGGAGACCCAGTACTTC	CSASPTRETQYF
.	TRBV11-2	TRBJ2-4	.	TGTGCCAGCAGCTTAGATATGCGGGCCTCTCCAGCCAAAAACATTCAGTACTTC	CASSLDMRASPAKNIQYF
.	TRBV4-1	TRBJ1-4	.	TGCGCCAGCAGCCAAGGGGCCCCCCGAGCAACTAATGAAAAACTGTTTTTT	CASSQGAPRATNEKLFF
.	TRBV29-1	TRBJ2-2	.	TGCAGCGTTCATCACACCGGGGAGCTGTTTTTT	CSVHHTGELFF
.	TRBV20-1	TRBJ1-5	.	TGCAGTGCTAGTGCCGGGTCACCTTTTAGCAATCAGCCCCAGCATTTT	CSASAGSPFSNQPQHF
many	TRBV10-3	TRBJ2-5	.	TGTGCCATCAGTGAGAGGCGGACGAGAGAAGAGACCCAGTACTTC	CAISERRTREETQYF
.	TRBV5-5	TRBJ2-7	TRBD1	TGTGCCAGCAGCGACCTGGGACAGGACTACGAGCAGTACTTC	CASSDLGQDYEQYF
few	TRBV5-4	TRBJ2-1	TRBD1	TGTGCCAGCAGTAACCGGGACAGGGTTAACAATGAGCAGTTCTTC	CASSNRDRVNNEQFF
.	TRBV7-8	TRBJ2-2	.	TGTGCCAGCAAGCTAGCCCCAGTTTTGAACACCGGGGAGCTGTTTTTT	CASKLAPVLNTGELFF
few	TRBV20-1	TRBJ1-5	TRBD1	TGCAGTGCTGTAGGGACAGCGCGTAAAAATCAGCCCCAGCATTTT	CSAVGTARKNQPQHF
few	TRBV5-5	TRBJ2-3	.	TGTGCCAGCACCACGGAGGGGCAGGGGCAGTATTTT	CASTTEGQGQYF
once	TRBV10-2	TRBJ2-5	.	TGCGCCAGCAGTGACCAGTCGGGTGAGCAGTACTTC	CASSDQSGEQYF
few	TRBV7-9	TRBJ1-2	.	TGTGCCAGCAGCTTAGACAGCGGTGGCTACACCTTC	CASSLDSGGYTF
many	TRBV18	TRBJ2-6	.	TGTGCCAGCTCACCAGAGTACTCTGGGGCCAACGTCCTGACTTTC	CASSPEYSGANVLTF
few	TRBV29-1	TRBJ1-1	TRBD1	TGCAGCGTCATACAGGGGACTAACACTGAAGCTTTCTTT	CSVIQGTNTEAFF
.	TRBV3-1	TRBJ2-7	.	TGTGCCAGCAGCCAAGTCGACGGGTCCAGGGCCTACGAGCAGTACTTC	CASSQVDGSRAYEQYF
many	TRBV9	TRBJ1-3	.	TGTGCCAGCAGCGTGGGACAAACCTCTGGAAACACCATATATTTT	CASSVGQTSGNTIYF
.	TRBV15	TRBJ2-3	.	TGTGCCACCAGGGAGGGGACTAGCACAGATACGCAGTATTTT	CATREGTSTDTQYF
.	TRBV20-1	TRBJ2-7	.	TGCAGTGCTAGGCTAGTTGGTGGACGAAATTACGAGCAGTACTTC	CSARLVGGRNYEQYF
.	TRBV7-2	TRBJ2-3	TRBD1	TGTGCCAGCAGTCTACAGGGGAGCACAGATACGCGGTATTTT	CASSLQGSTDTRYF
few	TRBV12-3/TRBV12-4	TRBJ1-1	TRBD1	TGTGCCAGCAGCCCCTATCCGACAGGGCTGAACACTGAAGCTTTCTTT	CASSPYPTGLNTEAFF
.	TRBV7-2	TRBJ2-5	.	TGTGCCAGCAGCTTAAGTCCCACTATAGAGACCCAGTACTTC	CASSLSPTIETQYF
.	TRBV6-2/TRBV6-3	TRBJ1-5	.	TGTGCCAGCAGTTACTCGAGGGCACGCAGTGGGGATCAGCCCCAGCATTTT	CASSYSRARSGDQPQHF
.	TRBV27	TRBJ2-7	.	TGTACCAGCAGTGCGGGAAGCTCCTACGAGCAGTACTTC	CTSSAGSSYEQYF
.	TRBV7-9	TRBJ2-6	.	TGTGCCAGCAGCTACAAGGGGGACTCTGGGGCCAACGTCCTGACTTTC	CASSYKGDSGANVLTF
.	TRBV9	TRBJ2-3	TRBD2	TGTGCCAGCAGCGTAGATGGCGGGGGAGATACGCAGTATTTT	CASSVDGGGDTQYF
few	TRBV7-2	TRBJ2-7	.	TGTGCCAGCAGCGCCAGTGACGTACACTATAGCTCCTACGAGCAGTACTTC	CASSASDVHYSSYEQYF
.	TRBV20-1	TRBJ2-1	TRBD1	TGCAGTGAAGGACAGGGGCCCTACAATGAGCAGTTCTTC	CSEGQGPYNEQFF
.	TRBV7-8	TRBJ2-3	TRBD1	TGTGCCAGCCCCGGGACAGGGAAAGATACGCAGTATTTT	CASPGTGKDTQYF
.	TRBV2	TRBJ2-1	.	TGTGCCAGCAGCTTATACCCGGACAGTCCAAAGACCCAGTTCTTC	CASSLYPDSPKTQFF
.	TRBV7-9	TRBJ1-1	.	TGTGCCAGCAGCTCAAGACAGGCCTTAAACACTGAAGCTTTCTTT	CASSSRQALNTEAFF
.	TRBV28	TRBJ1-1	.	TGTGCCAGCAGTTTTTTGGGGGCAAAGAACACTGAAGCTTTCTTT	CASSFLGAKNTEAFF
once	TRBV30	TRBJ1-1	.	TGTGCCTGGAGTTCCGCGGAAGGGCGAACTGAAGCTTTCTTT	CAWSSAEGRTEAFF
.	TRBV7-9	TRBJ2-1	TRBD2	TGTGCCAGCAGCTTAGAGCTAGCGGGGAGTGAGCAGTTCTTC	CASSLELAGSEQFF
.	TRBV12-3/TRBV12-4	TRBJ1-1	TRBD1	TGTGCCAGCAGTGACAGGGGGCGTCCGACTGAAGCTTTCTTT	CASSDRGRPTEAFF
.	TRBV29-1	TRBJ1-2	.	TGCAGCGGCGGAACCGGGGATGGCTACACCTTC	CSGGTGDGYTF
.	TRBV18	TRBJ2-7	TRBD1	TGTGCCAGCTCAACAGGGACAGACGCCTACGAGCAGTACTTC	CASSTGTDAYEQYF
.	TRBV11-3	TRBJ2-1	.	TGTGCCAGCAGCCCCCAAGCAGGGAGAGAGCAGTTCTTC	CASSPQAGREQFF
many	TRBV9	TRBJ2-6	.	TGTGCCAGCAGCGTAGCCGAAGCCTCTGGGGCCAACGTCCTGACTTTC	CASSVAEASGANVLTF
.	TRBV12-3/TRBV12-4	TRBJ2-5	.	TGTGCCAGCAGTTTTGGACTTCTAGAGACCCAGTACTTC	CASSFGLLETQYF
few	TRBV6-6	TRBJ2-7	TRBD2	TGTGCCAGCAGTTACTCCCTAGCGGACCCTTGGGGGCAGTACTTC	CASSYSLADPWGQYF